Presented here are 4 T cell receptor beta chains from one specimen sequenced in a study of shared clonotypes between healthy human individuals (dated by TCRdb to 2018 to 2020). The library was obtained by the immunoSEQ multiplex PCR assay. This is the immuneACCESS table as TCRdb keeps it, with only in-frame sequences that have V and J called. A part of the clones is gone; compared with another copy, unresolved V genes explain less than half, and the rest is unexplained. Recorded for this sample are some 580,000 clones; around 97% of them occurred a single time. The leading ten clones occupy approximately 0.057% of the sample. Sample: naive CD4+ T cells sorted from blood. Sample cell subset or site, as interpreted from the label and publication: CD45RA+ positively selected. The receptors come from a woman in her 30s in good health.

This chain joins TRBV10-3 and TRBJ2-7; weak D call: TRBD1 (5 bases). V was pared by 3 bases and J by 5 bases, with 5 bases between. The germline gives CDR1 ENHRY, CDR2 SYGVKD. The CDR3 loop spans 11 amino acids. The CDR3 protein is CAISDRDEQYF. The CDR3 DNA is TGTGCCATCAGTGACAGGGACGAGCAGTACTTC.

This clone is a singleton in its sample. The V gene is TRBV5-6, the J gene TRBJ1-4; D ambiguous. V was trimmed by 5 bases and J by 6 bases, leaving 14 bases between them. The V gene's germline CDR1 is SGHDT and CDR2 YYEEEE. The CDR3 loop spans 14 amino acids. CDR3 sequence: CASSGWETHEKLFF. For the CDR3, the DNA is TGTGCCAGCAGTGGGTGGGAGACTCATGAAAAACTGTTTTTT.

The genes are TRBV30 and TRBJ2-3; 13 bases fit TRBD2. The V segment lost 4 bases and the J segment 10 bases; nucleotides outside the gene matches: 5. CDR3 length equals 13 residues. CDR1 and CDR2 (germline): GTSNPN, SVGIG (reference sequence). CDR3 amino acids: CAWTRTSGRAQYF. CDR3 DNA: TGTGCCTGGACCAGGACTAGCGGGAGAGCGCAGTATTTT.

The J gene is TRBJ1-3, the V gene TRBV4-1; the D is unclear. The germline CDR1 and CDR2 sequences are MGHRA and YSYEKL. This CDR3 has 14 residues. The V end lost 0 bases, the J end lost 2 bases, and 5 bases lay between the germline ends. CDR3 residues: CASSQERTGNTIYF. In DNA form, the CDR3 reads TGCGCCAGCAGCCAAGAACGCACTGGAAACACCATATATTTT.